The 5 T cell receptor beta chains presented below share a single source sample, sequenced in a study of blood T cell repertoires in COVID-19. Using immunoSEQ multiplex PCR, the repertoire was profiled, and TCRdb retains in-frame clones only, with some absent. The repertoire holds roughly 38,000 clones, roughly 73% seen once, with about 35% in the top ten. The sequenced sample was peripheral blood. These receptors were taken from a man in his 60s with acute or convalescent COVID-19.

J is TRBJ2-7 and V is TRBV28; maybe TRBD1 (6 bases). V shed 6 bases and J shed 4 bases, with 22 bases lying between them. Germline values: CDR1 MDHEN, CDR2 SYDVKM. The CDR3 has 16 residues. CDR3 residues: CASSTDVGTIKYEQYF. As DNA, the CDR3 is TGTGCCAGCAGCACGGACGTGGGGACAATTAAGTACGAGCAGTACTTC.

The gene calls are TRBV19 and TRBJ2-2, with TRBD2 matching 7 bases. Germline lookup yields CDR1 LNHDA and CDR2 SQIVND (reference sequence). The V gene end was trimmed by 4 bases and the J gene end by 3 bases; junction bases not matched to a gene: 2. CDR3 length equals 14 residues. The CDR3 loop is CASSTAGDTGELFF. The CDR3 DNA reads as TGTGCCAGTAGTACGGCGGGGGACACCGGGGAGCTGTTTTTT. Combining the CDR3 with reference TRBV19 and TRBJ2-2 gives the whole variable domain DGGITQSPKYLFRKEGQNVTLSCEQNLNHDAMYWYRQDPGQGLRLIYYSQIVNDFQKGDIAEGYSVSREKKESFPLTVTSAQKNPTAFYLCASSTAGDTGELFFGEGSRLTVL.

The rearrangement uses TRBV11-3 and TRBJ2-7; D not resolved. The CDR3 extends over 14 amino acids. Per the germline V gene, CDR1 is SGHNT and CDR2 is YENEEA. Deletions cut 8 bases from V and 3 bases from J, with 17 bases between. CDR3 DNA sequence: TGTGCCAGCCGCCGACAAGGCGAAAGCTACGAGCAGTACTTC. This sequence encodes CASRRQGESYEQYF.

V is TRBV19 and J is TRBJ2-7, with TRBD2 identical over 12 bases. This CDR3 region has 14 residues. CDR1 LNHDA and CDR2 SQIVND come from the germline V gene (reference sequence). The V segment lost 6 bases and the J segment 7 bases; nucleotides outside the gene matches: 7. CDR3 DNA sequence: TGTGCCAGTAGCCTAGCGGGAGGGCCCGGTGAGCAGTACTTC. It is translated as CASSLAGGPGEQYF. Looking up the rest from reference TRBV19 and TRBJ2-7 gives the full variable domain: DGGITQSPKYLFRKEGQNVTLSCEQNLNHDAMYWYRQDPGQGLRLIYYSQIVNDFQKGDIAEGYSVSREKKESFPLTVTSAQKNPTAFYLCASSLAGGPGEQYFGPGTRLTVT.

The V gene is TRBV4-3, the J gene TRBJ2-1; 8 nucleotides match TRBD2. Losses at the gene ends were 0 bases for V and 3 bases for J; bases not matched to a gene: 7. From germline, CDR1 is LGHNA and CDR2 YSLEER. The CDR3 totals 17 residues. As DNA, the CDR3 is TGCGCCAGCAGCCAAGATCGGAAGCGGGGGATCTACAATGAGCAGTTCTTC. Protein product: CASSQDRKRGIYNEQFF.